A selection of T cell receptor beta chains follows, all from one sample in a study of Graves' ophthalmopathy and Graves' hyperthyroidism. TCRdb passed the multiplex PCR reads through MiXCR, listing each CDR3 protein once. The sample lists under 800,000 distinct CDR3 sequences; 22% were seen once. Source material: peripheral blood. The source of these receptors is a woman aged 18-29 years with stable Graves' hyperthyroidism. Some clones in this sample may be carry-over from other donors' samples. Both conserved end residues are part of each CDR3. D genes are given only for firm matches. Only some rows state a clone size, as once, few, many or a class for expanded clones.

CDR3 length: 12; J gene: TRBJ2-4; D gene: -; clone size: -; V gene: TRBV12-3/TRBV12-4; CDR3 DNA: TGTGCCAGCAGTTTACTGCCGGGACTGCAGTACTTC; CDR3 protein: CASSLLPGLQYF
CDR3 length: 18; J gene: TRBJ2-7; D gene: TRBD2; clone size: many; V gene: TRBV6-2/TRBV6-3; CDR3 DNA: TGTGCCAGCAGTCTACTCGGCGGGGGGAACGCCTTCTCCTACGAGCAGTACTTC; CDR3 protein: CASSLLGGGNAFSYEQYF
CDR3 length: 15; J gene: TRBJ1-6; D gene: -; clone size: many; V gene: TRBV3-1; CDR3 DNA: TGTGCCAGCAGCTACGGGCCGTCTCATAATTCACCCCTCCACTTT; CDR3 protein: CASSYGPSHNSPLHF
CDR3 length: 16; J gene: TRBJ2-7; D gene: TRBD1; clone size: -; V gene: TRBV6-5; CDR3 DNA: TGTGCCAGCAGTTACTCAGGACAGGGGCCTCCCTACGAGCAGTACTTC; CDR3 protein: CASSYSGQGPPYEQYF
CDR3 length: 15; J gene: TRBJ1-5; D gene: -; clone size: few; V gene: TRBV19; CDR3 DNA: TGTGCCAGTAGTACAGGGATGGGTAGCAATCAGCCCCAGCATTTT; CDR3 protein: CASSTGMGSNQPQHF
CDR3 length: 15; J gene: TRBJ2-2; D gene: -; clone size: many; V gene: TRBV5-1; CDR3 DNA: TGCGCCAGCAGCTTGGAGGGCCAGGGGAACGGGGAGCTGTTTTTT; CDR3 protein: CASSLEGQGNGELFF
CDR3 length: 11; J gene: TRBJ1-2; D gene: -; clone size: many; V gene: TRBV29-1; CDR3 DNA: TGCAGCGTTGAAGAAGGGCCCGGCTACACCTTC; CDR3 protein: CSVEEGPGYTF
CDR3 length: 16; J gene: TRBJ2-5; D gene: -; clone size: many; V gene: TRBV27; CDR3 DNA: TGTGCCAGCAGTCCTCCGGCCGTGGGGGGTCAAGAGACCCAGTACTTC; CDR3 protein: CASSPPAVGGQETQYF
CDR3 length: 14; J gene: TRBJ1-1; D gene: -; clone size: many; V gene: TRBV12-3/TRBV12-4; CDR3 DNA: TGCGCCAGCAGCTTGGGCCGGGTCAACACTGAAGCTTTCTTT; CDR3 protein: CASSLGRVNTEAFF
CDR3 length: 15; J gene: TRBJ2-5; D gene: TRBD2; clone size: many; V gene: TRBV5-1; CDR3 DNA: TGCGCCAGCAGCATGGTGGGACTAGCGGAAGAGACCCAGTACTTC; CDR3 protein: CASSMVGLAEETQYF
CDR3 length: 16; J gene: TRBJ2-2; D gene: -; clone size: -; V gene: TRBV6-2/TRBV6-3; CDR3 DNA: TGTGCCAGCAGTTACTGGGACACTCCGAACACCGGGGAGCTGTTTTTT; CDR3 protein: CASSYWDTPNTGELFF
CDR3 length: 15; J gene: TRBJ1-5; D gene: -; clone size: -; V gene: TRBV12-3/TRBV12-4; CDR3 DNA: TGTGCCAGCAGTTTTGGGCAGACGCTCAATCATCCCCAGCATTTT; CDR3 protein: CASSFGQTLNHPQHF
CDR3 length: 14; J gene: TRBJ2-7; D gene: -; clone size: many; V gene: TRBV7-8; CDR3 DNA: TGTGCCAGCAGCTATGAGACGGTATCCTACGAGCAGTACTTC; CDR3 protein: CASSYETVSYEQYF
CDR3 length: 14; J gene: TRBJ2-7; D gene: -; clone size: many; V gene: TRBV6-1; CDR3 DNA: TGTGCCAGCAGTGAATACGCAGACTCCTACGAGCAGTACTTC; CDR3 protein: CASSEYADSYEQYF
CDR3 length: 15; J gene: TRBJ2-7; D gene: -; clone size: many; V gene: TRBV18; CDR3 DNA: TGTGCCAGCTCCCTCGGGACGGACGGCTCCTACGAGCAGTACTTC; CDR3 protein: CASSLGTDGSYEQYF
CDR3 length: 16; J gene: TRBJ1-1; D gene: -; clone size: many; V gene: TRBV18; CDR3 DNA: TGTGCCAGCTCATTCGCTGGGGGGGCAATGAACACTGAAGCTTTCTTT; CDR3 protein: CASSFAGGAMNTEAFF
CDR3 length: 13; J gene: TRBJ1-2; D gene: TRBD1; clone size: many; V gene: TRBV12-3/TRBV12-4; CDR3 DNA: TGTGCCAGTAGACGGACAGGGAACTATGGCTACACCTTC; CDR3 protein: CASRRTGNYGYTF
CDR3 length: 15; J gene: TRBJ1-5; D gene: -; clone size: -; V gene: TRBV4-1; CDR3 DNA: TGCGCCAGCAGCCAAGGCATCAGTAGCAATCAGCCCCAGCATTTT; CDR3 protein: CASSQGISSNQPQHF
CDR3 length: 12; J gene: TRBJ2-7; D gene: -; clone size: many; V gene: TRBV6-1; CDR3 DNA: TGTGCCAGCACGGAGGGGGCCTACGAGCAGTACTTC; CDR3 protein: CASTEGAYEQYF